The 20 T cell receptor beta chains below were found in one sample sequenced in a study of blood T cells in healthy people across ages. A J-beta primer mix and a sample-barcoded 5' primer were used in a second PCR of about 6 to 12 cycles. MiXCR, run by TCRdb on the 5' RACE reads, gives a single entry per CDR3 protein. The sample consists of approximately 320,000 distinct CDR3 sequences, 25% to 30% of them appearing once. Specimen: blood. The receptor set was obtained from a woman aged 70-85 years in good health.

The table lists this clonotype with a few counts. The V call is TRBV20-1, the J call TRBJ2-3; 13 bases map to TRBD2. V gave up 7 bases and J gave up 4 bases; unmatched junction bases: 17. The CDR3 contains 18 residues. Germline V gives CDR1 DFQATT, CDR2 SNEGSKA (reference sequence). The CDR3 nucleotides read TGCAGTGTTCCGCCAAAACTAGCGGGAGGGCCCGGGGCAGATACGCAGTATTTT. Its protein product is CSVPPKLAGGPGADTQYF.

The J gene is TRBJ2-7, the V gene TRBV12-3 or TRBV12-4; a possible D gene is TRBD1 (6 bases). Trimming shortened V by 6 bases and J by 3 bases, and 15 bases separated the two germline ends. The CDR3 is 14 residues long. This chain's CDR3 is CASSANTGYYEQYF. The CDR3 DNA reads TGTGCCAGCAGCGCAAATACAGGGTACTACGAGCAGTACTTC.

The rearrangement joins TRBV2 to TRBJ1-4, with 7 bases that match TRBD1. Germline CDR1 SNHLY, CDR2 FYNNEI. The CDR3 sequence is 16 residues long. After removal of 0 bases from V and 3 bases from J, the junction contained 4 bases not matched to a gene. The CDR3 reads CASSEAAGTANEKLFF. In DNA form, the CDR3 reads TGTGCCAGCAGTGAAGCGGCCGGGACAGCTAATGAAAAACTGTTTTTT.

The chain recombines TRBV29-1 with TRBJ2-4; D is undetermined. This CDR3 comprises 13 residues. Germline lookup yields CDR1 SQVTM and CDR2 ANQGSEA. Trimming cost V 4 bases and J 1 base, with 8 bases left between them. CDR3 loop: CSVVNGAKNIQYF. The CDR3 nucleotides are TGCAGCGTTGTTAATGGCGCCAAAAACATTCAGTACTTC. The variable domain in full, with the rest retrieved from reference TRBV29-1 and TRBJ2-4, is SAVISQKPSRDICQRGTSLTIQCQVDSQVTMMFWYRQQPGQSLTLIATANQGSEATYESGFVIDKFPISRPNLTFSTLTVSNMSPEDSSIYLCSVVNGAKNIQYFGAGTRLSVL.

The chain combines TRBV6-5 with TRBJ1-4; no clear D. Germline V gene lookup returns CDR1 MNHEY and CDR2 SVGAGI. The V end was cut by 9 bases, the J end by 5 bases, with 13 bases between. The CDR3 has 13 residues. The DNA of the CDR3 is TGTGCCAGTAAAGACGGGGAGAATGAAAAACTGTTTTTT. This gives the protein CASKDGENEKLFF.

The V gene is TRBV13, the J gene TRBJ2-5, with a weak D call TRBD1 (6 bases). This CDR3 is 14 amino acids long. Germline V gene data show CDR1 as PRHDT and CDR2 as FYEKMQ (reference sequence). V was pared by 2 bases and J by 4 bases, with 11 bases between. The CDR3 coding sequence is TGTGCCAGCAGCTTATCCACAGGGTTAGAGACCCAGTACTTC. This translates into CASSLSTGLETQYF.

This chain connects TRBV5-1 to TRBJ2-1; D may be TRBD1 (7 bases). The length of the CDR3 is 12 residues. Germline V gene data show CDR1 as SGHRS and CDR2 as YFSETQ. Trimming removed 5 bases from V and 12 bases from J, with 15 bases in between. The CDR3 here is CASSFTGEVQFF. CDR3 DNA: TGCGCCAGCAGTTTTACAGGGGAGGTGCAGTTCTTC. The full variable domain, its missing parts supplied by reference TRBV5-1 and TRBJ2-1, is KAGVTQTPRYLIKTRGQQVTLSCSPISGHRSVSWYQQTPGQGLQFLFEYFSETQRNKGNFPGRFSGRQFSNSRSEMNVSTLELGDSALYLCASSFTGEVQFFGPGTRLTVL.

This chain uses TRBV2 with TRBJ1-2; no definite D call. Between the trimmed V and J ends, which lost 2 bases and 5 bases, there was a span of 15 bases. Germline CDR1 reads SNHLY; CDR2 reads FYNNEI. The CDR3 is 15 amino acids. The CDR3 nucleotides are TGTGCCAGCAGTGAAAGGCAAAGCCCCACTTATGGCTACACCTTC. It encodes CASSERQSPTYGYTF.

The rearrangement links TRBV7-8 to TRBJ2-5; 7 bases map to TRBD1. Germline lookup yields CDR1 SGHVS and CDR2 FQNEAQ. The CDR3 is made up of 15 amino acids. The V and J ends lost 7 bases and 1 base, in that order; junction bases with no gene match: 9. The DNA of the CDR3 is TGTGCCAGCACCATAAACGGACAGGTCCAAGAGACCCAGTACTTC. It encodes CASTINGQVQETQYF.

This clonotype was seen at least ten times. CDR3 loop: CASSEGGHWGNSPLHF. CDR3 DNA: TGTGCCAGCAGTGAAGGGGGTCACTGGGGCAATTCACCCCTCCACTTT. The chain joins TRBV6-1 to TRBJ1-6, with D possibly TRBD1 on 5 matching bases. CDR1 is MNHNS, CDR2 SASEGT, per germline. Trimming pared 1 base from V and 7 bases from J, leaving 14 bases between. The CDR3 contains 16 residues.

This clonotype was seen many times. The chain employs TRBV4-2 and TRBJ2-7; no clear D. Trimming took 5 bases from V and 2 from J, leaving 13 bases between them. Per germline, CDR1 LGHNA and CDR2 YNFKEQ. The CDR3 contains 14 residues. CDR3 sequence reads: CASSERIPPYEQYF. CDR3 DNA: TGTGCCAGCAGCGAAAGGATCCCGCCCTACGAGCAGTACTTC.

The rearrangement links TRBV6-2 or TRBV6-3 to TRBJ2-7; 8 nucleotides align to TRBD2. The junction had 8 bases not matched to a gene; V was cut back by 6 bases and J by 4 bases. Germline V lookup: CDR1 MNHEY, CDR2 SVGEGT. This CDR3 comprises 14 residues. CDR3 in amino acids: CASRAGVSGYEQYF. In DNA, the CDR3 is TGTGCCAGCAGAGCGGGAGTGTCGGGATACGAGCAGTACTTC.

The chain uses TRBV7-9 and TRBJ2-5; D uncertain. This CDR3 is 14 amino acids long. CDR1 and CDR2 (germline): SEHNR, FQNEAQ (reference sequence). The V end was cut by 1 base, the J end by 5 bases, with 11 bases between. CDR3 sequence reads: CASSLEPTWETQYF. The CDR3 nucleotides are TGTGCCAGCAGCTTAGAACCAACCTGGGAGACCCAGTACTTC.

The genes are TRBV10-3 and TRBJ2-5, with 7 bases identical to TRBD2. Judging by the DNA end, TRBJ2-1 fits better; the J call may be wrong. The CDR3 is 16 amino acids. Per the germline V gene, CDR1 is ENHRY and CDR2 is SYGVKD. The CDR3 nucleotides read TGTGCCATCAGTGAGCCAGGACTAGGTCCCCTCAATGAGCAGTTCTTC. Protein: CAISEPGLGPLNEQFF.

Only a few counts were recorded for this clonotype. J is TRBJ2-5 and V is TRBV6-2 or TRBV6-3; D is undetermined. Germline V gene lookup returns CDR1 MNHEY and CDR2 SVGEGT. The CDR3 runs 13 residues. Between the trimmed V and J ends, which lost 5 bases and 5 bases, there was a span of 12 bases. CDR3 region: CASSPVRLETQYF. CDR3 DNA sequence: TGTGCCAGCAGTCCTGTAAGATTGGAGACCCAGTACTTC.

The chain links TRBV7-9 to TRBJ2-2; D gene uncertain. V lost 5 bases and J 3 bases, leaving 10 bases between the germline ends. Germline CDR1 is SEHNR and CDR2 is FQNEAQ (reference sequence). The CDR3 is made up of 14 amino acids. The CDR3, as DNA: TGTGCCAGCAGCACAAGACTTGACACCGGGGAGCTGTTTTTT. Amino acid sequence: CASSTRLDTGELFF. Full variable domain (outside the CDR3, taken from reference TRBV7-9 and TRBJ2-2): DTGVSQNPRHKITKRGQNVTFRCDPISEHNRLYWYRQTLGQGPEFLTYFQNEAQLEKSRLLSDRFSAERPKGSFSTLEIQRTEQGDSAMYLCASSTRLDTGELFFGEGSRLTVL.

Regarding this clonotype: One end of the junction does not line up with germline, which may come from a read error. This chain uses TRBV12-3 or TRBV12-4 with TRBJ2-5, with 7 bases matching TRBD2. CDR3 length: 13 residues. CDR3 protein: CVSSGGGQETQYF. The CDR3 bases are TGTGTCAGCAGTGGGGGGGGACAAGAGACCCAGTACTTC.

The rearrangement links TRBV29-1 to TRBJ2-5; D is possibly TRBD1 (5 bases). CDR3 length equals 12 residues. Germline V gene lookup returns CDR1 SQVTM and CDR2 ANQGSEA. Trimming left V 3 bases short and J 5 bases short, with 10 bases between. The DNA for the CDR3 is TGCAGCGTTGAGACCCACAGGGAGACCCAGTACTTC. As protein: CSVETHRETQYF.

This rearrangement joins TRBV25-1 to TRBJ1-1; D is undetermined. CDR1 and CDR2 from the germline V gene are MGHDK and SYGVNS. V lost 7 bases, J lost 0 bases, and 18 bases lay in between. The CDR3 has 16 amino acids. The CDR3: CASIRKMPLMNTEAFF. CDR3 in DNA: TGTGCCAGCATTCGTAAGATGCCCCTGATGAACACTGAAGCTTTCTTT. The complete variable domain, with remaining parts taken from reference TRBV25-1 and TRBJ1-1, reads EADIYQTPRYLVIGTGKKITLECSQTMGHDKMYWYQQDPGMELHLIHYSYGVNSTEKGDLSSESTVSRIRTEHFPLTLESARPSHTSQYLCASIRKMPLMNTEAFFGQGTRLTVV.

This rearrangement joins TRBV10-2 to TRBJ1-1, with D possibly TRBD1 on 5 matching bases. Deletions cut 10 bases from V and 6 bases from J, with 9 bases between. Looked up from germline, CDR1 is WSHSY and CDR2 is SAAADI. The CDR3 has 10 amino acids. The CDR3 DNA is TGCGCCACAGGGCTCCCTGAAGCTTTCTTT. This gives the protein CATGLPEAFF.